A single sample is the source of the 27 T cell receptor beta chains below, sequenced in a study of blood T cell repertoires in COVID-19. The assay was immunoSEQ multiplex PCR, and TCRdb's table has in-frame clones only and misses some. The top ten hold 5% to 7% of the sample, which has roughly 200,000 clones, roughly 88% seen once. Material: PBMCs or T cells enriched from blood (not recorded which). These receptors came from a man in his forties with acute COVID-19.

The V call is TRBV10-3, the J call TRBJ2-2; a possible D gene is TRBD2 (6 bases). Germline loops: CDR1 ENHRY, CDR2 SYGVKD. There are 14 residues in the CDR3. The V end lost 7 bases, the J end lost 0 bases, and 9 bases lay between the germline ends. The CDR3 DNA reads as TGTGCCATCAAGGGGACTGCGAACACCGGGGAGCTGTTTTTT. This encodes CAIKGTANTGELFF.

The chain joins TRBV18 to TRBJ2-4; maybe TRBD2 (5 bases). Trimming pared 2 bases from V and 7 bases from J, leaving 12 bases between. The CDR3 length is 14 residues. CDR1 KGHSH and CDR2 LQKENI come from the germline V gene. As DNA, the CDR3 is TGTGCCAGCTCACCAAAGGGCGAGCGGAACATTCAGTACTTC. Translating it yields CASSPKGERNIQYF. The variable domain in full, with the rest retrieved from reference TRBV18 and TRBJ2-4, is NAGVMQNPRHLVRRRGQEARLRCSPMKGHSHVYWYRQLPEEGLKFMVYLQKENIIDESGMPKERFSAEFPKEGPSILRIQQVVRGDSAAYFCASSPKGERNIQYFGAGTRLSVL.

CDR3 amino acids: CASSSTGTSYEQYF. DNA of the CDR3: TGCGCCAGCAGCTCGACAGGGACGTCCTACGAGCAGTACTTC. The chain couples TRBV5-1 to TRBJ2-7; TRBD1 matches 7 bases. CDR3 length equals 14 residues. Germline V gene lookup returns CDR1 SGHRS and CDR2 YFSETQ. With V trimmed by 3 bases and J by 1 base, 4 bases remained unmatched.

V gene TRBV9 combines with J gene TRBJ1-2, with TRBD1 identical over 8 bases. This CDR3 is 16 amino acids long. Germline V CDR1 and CDR2: SGDLS, YYNGEE. The J segment lost 3 bases and the V segment lost 4 bases, leaving 11 bases of the junction unmatched. The CDR3 sequence is CASSPNLLQGDYGYTF. In DNA, the CDR3 is TGTGCCAGCAGCCCTAATCTTTTACAGGGGGACTATGGCTACACCTTC.

This chain connects TRBV10-3 to TRBJ2-3, with a weak D call TRBD1 (5 bases). Trimming cost V 0 bases and J 4 bases, with 11 bases left between them. CDR1 and CDR2 (germline): ENHRY, SYGVKD. CDR3 length: 15 residues. For the CDR3, the DNA is TGTGCCATCAGTGAGTCACCAGGGCCCCCAGATACGCAGTATTTT. Protein sequence: CAISESPGPPDTQYF.

The CDR3 DNA follows: TGTGCCAGCAGCCAACCGACAGGGGCGGAGACCCAGTACTTC. Translation: CASSQPTGAETQYF. This sequence joins TRBV7-9 and TRBJ2-5, with 8 bases that match TRBD1. V lost 5 bases to trimming and J lost 5 bases; unmatched junction nucleotides: 7. Germline CDR1 and CDR2: SEHNR and FQNEAQ (reference sequence). The CDR3 is 14 amino acids. The whole variable domain, remainder taken from reference TRBV7-9 and TRBJ2-5, is DTGVSQNPRHKITKRGQNVTFRCDPISEHNRLYWYRQTLGQGPEFLTYFQNEAQLEKSRLLSDRFSAERPKGSFSTLEIQRTEQGDSAMYLCASSQPTGAETQYFGPGTRLLVL.

This chain uses TRBV4-3 with TRBJ2-5; 7 nucleotides line up with TRBD2. V lost 4 bases, J lost 3 bases, and 5 bases stayed unmatched. This CDR3 has 14 residues. Germline V gene lookup returns CDR1 LGHNA and CDR2 YSLEER. The CDR3 bases are TGCGCCAGCAGCCGGGTAACTAGCGAAGAGACCCAGTACTTC. This codes for CASSRVTSEETQYF.

The V and J genes are TRBV10-3 and TRBJ2-1; 15 nucleotides align to TRBD2. The V segment lost 6 bases and the J segment 6 bases; nucleotides outside the gene matches: 12. Germline CDR1 reads ENHRY; CDR2 reads SYGVKD. This CDR3 spans 18 amino acids. CDR3 amino acids: CAIRRGLAGGQGPNEQFF. In nucleotides, the CDR3 is TGTGCCATCAGAAGAGGACTAGCGGGAGGGCAGGGGCCCAATGAGCAGTTCTTC.

The J gene is TRBJ2-2, the V gene TRBV5-6; 10 nucleotides line up with TRBD2. The V gene end was trimmed by 4 bases and the J gene end by 5 bases; junction bases not matched to a gene: 11. The CDR3 has 17 amino acids. Germline V CDR1 and CDR2: SGHDT, YYEEEE. CDR3: CASSLTPISGRTGELFF. The CDR3 region has the DNA TGTGCCAGCAGCCTTACACCGATTAGCGGGAGGACCGGGGAGCTGTTTTTT.

J is TRBJ2-3 and V is TRBV5-1; 11 nucleotides match TRBD1. V lost 4 bases and J lost 8; bases outside the gene matches: 12. CDR1 is SGHRS and CDR2 is YFSETQ in the germline V gene. This CDR3 is 16 amino acids long. The chain's CDR3 is CASSEIGQGAFRTQYF. In DNA form, the CDR3 reads TGCGCCAGCAGCGAGATTGGACAGGGGGCTTTCCGTACGCAGTATTTT.

This sequence joins TRBV3-1 (or the pseudogene TRBV3-2) and TRBJ1-2; TRBD1 matches at 7 bases. The junction had 6 bases not matched to a gene; V was cut back by 1 base and J by 7 bases. The CDR3 runs to 14 residues. CDR1 LGHDT and CDR2 YNNKEL come from the germline V gene (reference sequence). The CDR3 is CASSQVQGMGGYTF. The DNA of the CDR3 is TGTGCCAGCAGCCAAGTACAGGGGATGGGTGGCTACACCTTC.

This clone was observed a few times. Within the sample, other DNA sequences also encode this same CDR3. The J gene is TRBJ1-5, the V gene TRBV28; D is undetermined. With 6 bases removed from V and 0 bases from J, the gap between germline ends came to 6 bases. The CDR3 extends over 13 amino acids. Germline lookup yields CDR1 MDHEN and CDR2 SYDVKM. CDR3 sequence (DNA): TGTGCCAGCAGATTGTATAGCAATCAGCCCCAGCATTTT. As protein: CASRLYSNQPQHF.

The chain joins TRBV11-2 to TRBJ1-1; D unresolved. Looked up from germline, CDR1 is SGHAT and CDR2 is FQNNGV. The CDR3 consists of 14 residues. The V gene lost 0 bases and the J gene lost 2 bases, with 7 bases spanning the gap. CDR3 region: CASSLDPGNTEAFF. The CDR3 nucleotides read TGTGCCAGCAGCTTAGATCCGGGTAACACTGAAGCTTTCTTT.

V gene TRBV28 combines with J gene TRBJ2-3, with D unresolved. This CDR3 is built from 14 residues. Trimming took 4 bases from V and 4 from J, leaving 12 bases between them. Germline V gene lookup returns CDR1 MDHEN and CDR2 SYDVKM. CDR3 in DNA: TGTGCCAGCAGTTCCCTCACGAAGCCAGATACGCAGTATTTT. It yields the protein CASSSLTKPDTQYF.

The rearrangement uses TRBV19 and TRBJ2-1; 9 bases map to TRBD2. Germline trimming cut 3 bases from V and 5 bases from J; bases unmatched to any gene: 11. The CDR3 runs 17 residues. Germline CDR1 LNHDA, CDR2 SQIVND (reference sequence). The CDR3 reads CASSMFGGRAKDNEQFF. In nucleotides, the CDR3 is TGTGCCAGTAGTATGTTCGGCGGGAGGGCCAAGGACAATGAGCAGTTCTTC.

This chain links TRBV9 with TRBJ1-2; 7 bases map to TRBD1. CDR1 is SGDLS and CDR2 is YYNGEE in the germline V gene. The CDR3 contains 15 residues. The J segment lost 2 bases and the V segment lost 3 bases, leaving 7 bases of the junction unmatched. The CDR3 bases are TGTGCCAGCAGCGAGGCGACAGGGACAAACTATGGCTACACCTTC. Amino acid sequence: CASSEATGTNYGYTF.

The sample holds one count of this clone. The chain combines TRBV28 with TRBJ1-4, with a tentative D call TRBD1 (6 bases). Germline-derived CDR1 and CDR2 are MDHEN and SYDVKM. V lost 3 bases and J lost 7, with 12 bases in between. The CDR3 loop spans 14 amino acids. CDR3 region: CASSLPGDAEKLFF. DNA of the CDR3: TGTGCCAGCAGTTTGCCAGGGGATGCTGAAAAACTGTTTTTT.

This clone was picked up a small number of times. V is TRBV14 and J is TRBJ1-6; TRBD1 matches 7 bases. The length of the CDR3 is 16 residues. V shed 4 bases, J shed 7 bases, and the junction held 10 bases outside the gene matches. Germline V gene sequence: CDR1 SGHDN, CDR2 FVKESK. The CDR3 DNA is TGTGCCAGCAGCCTTAGGAGGGACAGAAGAAATTCACCCCTCCACTTT. This translates into CASSLRRDRRNSPLHF.

This rearrangement joins TRBV19 to TRBJ2-4, with 12 bases identical to TRBD1. With 9 bases clipped from V and 1 base from J, the junction kept 10 bases outside the gene matches. The germline V gene encodes CDR1 LNHDA and CDR2 SQIVND (reference sequence). CDR3 size: 17 residues. The CDR3 DNA is TGTGCCAGCCGTGGGACAGGGGGCTGGGAGGCCAAAAACATTCAGTACTTC. Translated: CASRGTGGWEAKNIQYF.

The V and J genes are TRBV6-1 and TRBJ1-5; the match to TRBD1 covers 10 bases. V shed 4 bases, J shed 6 bases, and the junction held 9 bases outside the gene matches. The CDR3 runs to 16 residues. Germline V gene sequence: CDR1 MNHNS, CDR2 SASEGT. CDR3 residues: CASSGSGTGVGQPQHF. The CDR3 DNA is TGTGCCAGCAGTGGGTCCGGGACAGGGGTGGGTCAGCCCCAGCATTTT.

The CDR3 bases are TGTGCCAGCAGACCGACCGGGACAGGGAGATACGAGCAGTACTTC. Residues: CASRPTGTGRYEQYF. The rearrangement links TRBV7-2 to TRBJ2-7, with 9 bases that match TRBD1. The V gene end was trimmed by 6 bases and the J gene end by 4 bases; junction bases not matched to a gene: 10. The CDR3 extends over 15 amino acids. Germline-derived CDR1 and CDR2 are SGHTA and FQGNSA.

V usage is TRBV27 and J usage is TRBJ2-1, with TRBD2 matching 10 bases. The junction had 9 bases not matched to a gene; V was cut back by 4 bases and J by 6 bases. Germline loops: CDR1 MNHEY, CDR2 SMNVEV (reference sequence). The CDR3 sequence is 16 residues long. In nucleotides, the CDR3 is TGTGCCAGCAGTTCACTAGCGGGATCCCATGGCAATGAGCAGTTCTTC. It specifies CASSSLAGSHGNEQFF.

This chain links TRBV9 with TRBJ2-3, with a tentative D call TRBD2 (5 bases). V gave up 2 bases and J gave up 4 bases, with 17 bases separating them. Germline V gene sequence: CDR1 SGDLS, CDR2 YYNGEE. The CDR3 is 16 amino acids. The CDR3: CASSVRSGQEADTQYF. Written as DNA, the CDR3 is TGTGCCAGCAGCGTCCGTTCCGGGCAGGAGGCAGATACGCAGTATTTT.

This clone was observed a handful of times. The germline gene is not matched at one end of the junction; a read error may be the cause. V and J are TRBV15 and TRBJ1-4; a weak D match, TRBD1 (6 bases). The CDR3 is 13 amino acids. Per the germline V gene, CDR1 is LNHNV and CDR2 is YYDKDF (reference sequence). Here the CDR3 reads CATSRTDPISAKF. In DNA form, the CDR3 reads TGTGCCACCTCCAGGACAGATCCGATATCCGCAAAGTTT.

This clone was detected once. J is TRBJ1-5 and V is TRBV6-6; 7 bases line up with TRBD1. This CDR3 comprises 14 residues. Germline V CDR1 and CDR2: MNHNY, SVGAGI (reference sequence). J gave up 7 bases and V 4 bases, and 7 bases lay outside the gene matches. The DNA of the CDR3 is TGTGCCAGCAGTTCGGAGGGGGCGCGGCAGCCCCAGCATTTT. This translates into CASSSEGARQPQHF.

As regards this clone: In the same sample, other DNA sequences code for this CDR3. The chain combines TRBV5-1 with TRBJ2-2; no clear D gene. Germline CDR1 and CDR2: SGHRS and YFSETQ. This CDR3 contains 13 residues. V dropped 0 bases and J dropped 4 bases, with 4 bases sitting between them. CDR3 amino acids: CASSLVGTGELFF. The CDR3 region has the DNA TGCGCCAGCAGCTTGGTCGGCACCGGGGAGCTGTTTTTT.

The chain links TRBV29-1 to TRBJ1-2; D is unresolved. Germline values: CDR1 SQVTM, CDR2 ANQGSEA. This CDR3 has 8 residues. CDR3 sequence: CSYEGYTF. The CDR3 nucleotides are TGCAGTTATGAGGGCTACACCTTC.